The rows below give T cell receptor beta chains drawn from one sample of a study of T cells after yellow fever vaccination. TCRdb ran MiXCR on the 5' RACE reads and lists one entry per CDR3 protein. There are about 320,000 distinct CDR3 sequences in the sample; around 13% occur only once, and 3.2% lies in the top ten. The starting material was CD4+ T cells sorted from PBMCs, obtained 15 days after the yellow fever booster vaccination. The receptors derive from a young man who received the YFV17D yellow fever vaccine. CDR3s leave out the opening cysteine and the closing phenylalanine or tryptophan. The order of the fields is V gene, J gene, CDR3 protein.

v_call: TRBV27; j_call: TRBJ1-1; cdr3_aa: ASSPPGPTRAF
v_call: TRBV6-2/TRBV6-3; j_call: TRBJ1-3; cdr3_aa: ASAGDSGNTIY
v_call: TRBV14; j_call: TRBJ1-2; cdr3_aa: ASSQSGAGGYT
v_call: TRBV12-3/TRBV12-4; j_call: TRBJ2-3; cdr3_aa: ASSLLLAHTQY
v_call: TRBV4-3; j_call: TRBJ1-6; cdr3_aa: ASSLSRTQGSPLH
v_call: TRBV27; j_call: TRBJ2-3; cdr3_aa: ASSLDQGVSTDTQY
v_call: TRBV29-1; j_call: TRBJ1-1; cdr3_aa: SVHIGGRDTEAF
v_call: TRBV7-9; j_call: TRBJ2-2; cdr3_aa: ASSLALGQGATGELF
v_call: TRBV4-1; j_call: TRBJ1-2; cdr3_aa: ASSHRDRENYGYT
v_call: TRBV15; j_call: TRBJ1-5; cdr3_aa: ATSRDGAGGNLGNQPQH
v_call: TRBV12-3/TRBV12-4; j_call: TRBJ1-3; cdr3_aa: AWTSGRNTIY
v_call: TRBV4-3; j_call: TRBJ2-3; cdr3_aa: ASSQNRDISTDTQY
v_call: TRBV10-3; j_call: TRBJ2-2; cdr3_aa: ASEDRETGELF
v_call: TRBV5-1; j_call: TRBJ1-1; cdr3_aa: ASSLGDRPLAF
v_call: TRBV20-1; j_call: TRBJ2-2; cdr3_aa: SGTGQNTGELF
v_call: TRBV10-3; j_call: TRBJ1-3; cdr3_aa: AISYRGPDTIY
v_call: TRBV3-1; j_call: TRBJ1-1; cdr3_aa: ASSHPGAMNTEAF
v_call: TRBV5-1; j_call: TRBJ1-1; cdr3_aa: ASSWGANTEAF
v_call: TRBV7-9; j_call: TRBJ1-2; cdr3_aa: ASSYSGRDRGRGNYGYT
v_call: TRBV10-3; j_call: TRBJ1-1; cdr3_aa: AISEPGRGNTEAF
v_call: TRBV20-1; j_call: TRBJ1-2; cdr3_aa: SAREGLSDYGYT
v_call: TRBV2; j_call: TRBJ1-1; cdr3_aa: ASISGPNTEAF
v_call: TRBV20-1; j_call: TRBJ2-1; cdr3_aa: SARPSGGARNEQF
v_call: TRBV4-3; j_call: TRBJ2-1; cdr3_aa: ASSQTRGLSSYNEQF
v_call: TRBV5-4; j_call: TRBJ2-5; cdr3_aa: ASSPGTSGGLRETQY
v_call: TRBV5-1; j_call: TRBJ1-4; cdr3_aa: ASSLDEATNEKLF
v_call: TRBV28; j_call: TRBJ2-1; cdr3_aa: ASSLRQGYNEQF
v_call: TRBV7-9; j_call: TRBJ2-7; cdr3_aa: ASSGGGAGAAYEQY
v_call: TRBV4-2; j_call: TRBJ1-5; cdr3_aa: ASSQDEGPIWAQH
v_call: TRBV25-1; j_call: TRBJ2-7; cdr3_aa: ASSGRKGYEQY
v_call: TRBV12-3/TRBV12-4; j_call: TRBJ2-3; cdr3_aa: ASRLAGGGTDTQY
v_call: TRBV7-2; j_call: TRBJ2-2; cdr3_aa: ASSRTSGGIPGELF
v_call: TRBV3-1; j_call: TRBJ1-2; cdr3_aa: ASSPAGSPYGYT
v_call: TRBV5-1; j_call: TRBJ2-2; cdr3_aa: ASSTTGYTGELF
v_call: TRBV10-3; j_call: TRBJ2-3; cdr3_aa: ATWDSTDTQY
v_call: TRBV20-1; j_call: TRBJ2-3; cdr3_aa: SARAGGLTDTQY
v_call: TRBV2; j_call: TRBJ1-6; cdr3_aa: ASRLRQLNSPLH
v_call: TRBV10-3; j_call: TRBJ2-3; cdr3_aa: AISLKATDTQY
v_call: TRBV6-2/TRBV6-3; j_call: TRBJ1-6; cdr3_aa: ASSWTSGYSSYNSPLH
v_call: TRBV20-1; j_call: TRBJ1-2; cdr3_aa: SARVLAGNGYT
v_call: TRBV4-2; j_call: TRBJ1-2; cdr3_aa: ASNHRGQGAYGYT
v_call: TRBV11-2; j_call: TRBJ1-3; cdr3_aa: ASSLKGFGNTIY
v_call: TRBV9; j_call: TRBJ2-3; cdr3_aa: ASSVGFTDTQY
v_call: TRBV7-8; j_call: TRBJ1-1; cdr3_aa: ASSLGVAGWAEAF
v_call: TRBV29-1; j_call: TRBJ1-5; cdr3_aa: SVRQGGQPQH
v_call: TRBV7-2; j_call: TRBJ1-1; cdr3_aa: ASRPGHGVTEAF
v_call: TRBV9; j_call: TRBJ2-1; cdr3_aa: ASSVRSGGSGTGEQF
v_call: TRBV12-3/TRBV12-4; j_call: TRBJ2-5; cdr3_aa: ASSIAGLDGETQY
v_call: TRBV19; j_call: TRBJ2-1; cdr3_aa: ASSGTGLAAYNEQF
v_call: TRBV7-9; j_call: TRBJ2-3; cdr3_aa: ASSHSKGRGTDTQY
v_call: TRBV6-4; j_call: TRBJ1-6; cdr3_aa: ASSDSSVHLH
v_call: TRBV10-3; j_call: TRBJ2-1; cdr3_aa: AISSGLVMGEQF
v_call: TRBV28; j_call: TRBJ2-4; cdr3_aa: ASSFGQVAKNIQY
v_call: TRBV6-5; j_call: TRBJ1-2; cdr3_aa: ASSYWQGAFYGYT
v_call: TRBV6-2/TRBV6-3; j_call: TRBJ2-3; cdr3_aa: ASSLPGVTDTQY
v_call: TRBV7-9; j_call: TRBJ2-1; cdr3_aa: ASTADSYGYEQF
v_call: TRBV7-3; j_call: TRBJ2-3; cdr3_aa: ASSLTRSADTQY
v_call: TRBV7-2; j_call: TRBJ2-7; cdr3_aa: ASSLQAGATYEQY
v_call: TRBV20-1; j_call: TRBJ1-1; cdr3_aa: SARQQSTEAF